This entry lists 4 T cell receptor beta chains sequenced from one sample in a study of blood T cell repertoires in COVID-19 (dated by TCRdb to the early 2020s). Libraries were made using the immunoSEQ multiplex PCR assay. TCRdb took this table from immuneACCESS and kept in-frame rearrangements with V and J called. Such tables lack part of the clones; where checked against another copy, unresolved V genes explain under half of the gap, and the rest is unexplained. This sample is represented by some 450,000 clones; around 90% of them were singletons. In total, the top ten clones hold 0.8% to 1% of the sample. The material sequenced was peripheral blood. Receptor source: a man between 18 and 29 years old with COVID-19, enrolled during active disease.

This chain links TRBV21-1 with TRBJ1-5; the D call in the table, TRBD1, was not verified against the DNA. TRBV21-1 is labeled a pseudogene. This CDR3 is built from 15 residues. This CDR3 is CASSQVQVSNQPQHF. CDR3 coding DNA: TGTGCCAGCAGCCAGGTCCAGGTTAGCAATCAGCCCCAGCATTTT.

The chain uses TRBV30 and TRBJ2-2, with TRBD1 matching over 9 bases. CDR3 length equals 15 residues. The germline V gene has CDR1 GTSNPN and CDR2 SVGIG (reference sequence). Losses at the gene ends were 4 bases for V and 0 bases for J; bases not matched to a gene: 3. The CDR3 region has the DNA TGTGCCTGGACCCGACAGGGGGCGAACACCGGGGAGCTGTTTTTT. Translating gives CAWTRQGANTGELFF.

The V gene is TRBV24-1, the J gene TRBJ2-3; TRBD1 matches 11 bases. Germline lookup yields CDR1 KGHDR and CDR2 SFDVKD. Trimming at V came to 5 bases and at J to 6 bases, leaving 6 bases not matched to a gene. The CDR3 covers 15 residues. The CDR3 spells CATSVRDRGVDTQYF. CDR3 in DNA: TGTGCCACCAGTGTTCGGGACAGGGGGGTTGATACGCAGTATTTT.

This clone has a handful of counts. This chain links TRBV5-4 with TRBJ1-1, with unresolved D. The germline CDR1 and CDR2 sequences are SGHNT and YYREEE (reference sequence). This CDR3 spans 13 amino acids. Trimming removed 1 base from V and 0 bases from J, with 4 bases in between. In DNA form, the CDR3 reads TGTGCCAGCAGCTTGAGCTTGAACACTGAAGCTTTCTTT. This codes for CASSLSLNTEAFF.